The sequence of this TCR beta chain was determined in a study of blood T cell repertoires in COVID-19 (dated by TCRdb to the early 2020s). With regard to the full study: Collaborator samples came from the United States, Italy and Spain and covered acute and convalescent phases of COVID-19. The material from the prospective study consisted of cDNA or gDNA derived from T cells, B-cell-depleted T cells, or PBMCs. Deeply sampled blood TCRbeta repertoires from subjects exposed to, actively infected with, or recovered from COVID-19 were included in the dataset. A freely available public database, intended as a resource for researchers studying the immune response to SARS-CoV-2, is where the repertoires were released. The samples were drawn from the first 160 participants of the ongoing ImmuneRACE study and from 1,200 or so subjects provided by 6 global collaborators. A de-identified subject ID, COVID-19 status, age in years and sex were almost always included in the sample metadata. Where available, HLA class I and class II types were obtained from metadata supplied by the sample provider rather than from assay-based typing. General findings and caveats noted by the study authors: Clinical and demographic metadata were provided uncurated, with the amount varying by source and participant.

Points on this clone: Its recognized antigen is unknown. Base qualities are not recorded, but no much larger clone differs from it by a single base.

V sheds 1 base and J sheds 8 bases, leaving 14 bases between their ends. CDR1 and CDR2 (LGHDT, YNNKEL) derive from the germline V gene (reference sequence). The CDR3 runs 15 residues from the cysteine to the phenylalanine. CDR3 DNA only is kept here, 45 bases in frame from base 1. One collaborating source in Seattle enrolled patients while the patients were actively infected and followed the patients over time throughout the course of disease. Collaborating institutions collected whole blood in K2EDTA tubes following their own protocols. Collaborator samples were shipped for TCRbeta analysis as frozen whole blood, isolated PBMCs, or DNA extracted from either sample type. The immunoSEQ Assay, a bias-controlled multiplex PCR, was used to amplify TCRbeta CDR3 regions from genomic DNA. Per the source publication's procedure: Nucleated cell counts per sample were estimated from amplification of reference gene primers within the assay. To quantify the absolute abundance of each unique TCRbeta CDR3 rearrangement, sequence reads were collapsed and filtered. For each sample, productive Simpson clonality was calculated as the square root of Simpson's diversity index across productive rearrangements. TCRdb took over this immuneACCESS table, retaining in-frame rearrangements with V and J assigned. Such tables are incomplete; in checked studies, under half of the missing clones stem from an unresolved V gene, and the remainder is unexplained. V, J and clone size reflect that table, while D and trimming were determined from the DNA. The sample table contains 500,000 to 600,000 clones; only one count was recorded for roughly nine tenths of them. Together, the top ten hold around 7.8% of the sample.

The specimen sequenced was peripheral blood. Recombination linked TRBV3-1 (or the pseudogene TRBV3-2) to TRBJ1-4; TRBD1 is possibly the D segment (5 matching bases). This sequence originates from a woman aged 45-65 years with COVID-19, enrolled during active disease. In nucleotides, the sequence is TGTGCCAGCAGCCAAGGACTAGGGACCGGAGAAAAACTGTTTTTT. This codes for CASSQGLGTGEKLFF.